Following are 8 T cell receptor beta chains from one sample sequenced in a study of cytomegalovirus exposure and HLA in healthy donors. The primer mix had 60 Vbeta and 13 Jbeta primers. Clones were sequenced by immunoSEQ multiplex PCR, and TCRdb holds only the in-frame ones, with some missing. Here the sample spans roughly 190,000 clones, around 86% being singletons. The material sequenced was PBMCs. The receptors were gathered from a woman aged 50 to 65 in good health and CMV-seropositive.

This clone was seen only a few times. The chain's CDR3 is CASSGGTGFYGYTF. The CDR3 region has the DNA TGTGCCAGCAGCGGGGGGACAGGGTTCTATGGCTACACCTTC. V usage is TRBV5-4 and J usage is TRBJ1-2, with 9 positions matching TRBD1. Germline V CDR1 and CDR2: SGHNT, YYREEE (reference sequence). V trimming: 4 bases; J trimming: 4 bases; junction bases outside the gene matches: 5. The length of the CDR3 is 14 residues.

This clone was counted once. The same CDR3 can be traced to other DNA sequences in this sample. The rearrangement uses TRBV6-1 and TRBJ1-5; 7 bases match TRBD1. The germline CDR1 and CDR2 sequences are MNHNS and SASEGT. CDR3 size: 15 residues. V shed 6 bases, J shed 0 bases, and the junction held 5 bases outside the gene matches. CDR3 sequence: CASRFGTDSNQPQHF. Here the CDR3 DNA reads TGTGCCAGCAGGTTCGGGACAGATAGCAATCAGCCCCAGCATTTT.

In DNA form, the CDR3 reads TGTGCCAGCAGCGCTACCGGGACAGGGAGTGAAAAACTGTTTTTT. Translated, it gives CASSATGTGSEKLFF. V and J are TRBV9 and TRBJ1-4, with TRBD1 matching 9 bases. Unmatched junction bases numbered 7, after V lost 3 bases and J lost 7 bases. The CDR3 loop spans 15 amino acids. CDR1 is SGDLS, CDR2 YYNGEE, per germline.

The chain carries TRBV6-1 and TRBJ1-2; 10 bases agree with TRBD1. The germline V gene encodes CDR1 MNHNS and CDR2 SASEGT. The length of the CDR3 is 14 residues. V gave up 6 bases and J gave up 3 bases; unmatched junction bases: 4. The CDR3 reads CASRGTGDYYGYTF. The CDR3 DNA reads TGTGCCAGCAGGGGGACAGGGGATTACTATGGCTACACCTTC.

The rearrangement links TRBV19 to TRBJ1-1; D is uncertain. This CDR3 is 14 amino acids long. Germline values: CDR1 LNHDA, CDR2 SQIVND (reference sequence). V was trimmed by 5 bases and J by 2 bases, leaving 12 bases between them. The CDR3: CASSPRRYNTEAFF. CDR3 nucleotide sequence: TGTGCCAGTAGTCCTCGGAGATATAACACTGAAGCTTTCTTT.

V gene TRBV9 combines with J gene TRBJ1-1, with 7 bases aligning to TRBD1. V shed 4 bases and J 6 bases; nucleotides not matched to a gene: 18. This CDR3 contains 17 residues. CDR1 and CDR2 from the germline V gene are SGDLS and YYNGEE. CDR3 nucleotides: TGTGCCAGCAGCAAACAGCCGGGCGGAGGGGGCATCGCTGAAGCTTTCTTT. Protein product: CASSKQPGGGGIAEAFF. Combining the CDR3 with reference TRBV9 and TRBJ1-1 gives the whole variable domain DSGVTQTPKHLITATGQRVTLRCSPRSGDLSVYWYQQSLDQGLQFLIQYYNGEERAKGNILERFSAQQFPDLHSELNLSSLELGDSALYFCASSKQPGGGGIAEAFFGQGTRLTVV.

This clone came up a few times. This rearrangement joins TRBV2 to TRBJ1-4; D is possibly TRBD1 (5 bases). Trimming left V 7 bases short and J 6 bases short, with 18 bases between. The germline V gene has CDR1 SNHLY and CDR2 FYNNEI. CDR3 length: 15 residues. Here the CDR3 reads CASTNPLGGDEKLFF. The CDR3 DNA reads TGTGCCAGCACCAACCCCTTGGGGGGGGATGAAAAACTGTTTTTT.

This chain uses TRBV5-6 with TRBJ2-5, with 11 bases identical to TRBD1. V lost 2 bases to trimming and J lost 4 bases; unmatched junction nucleotides: 10. This CDR3 contains 17 residues. Germline V lookup: CDR1 SGHDT, CDR2 YYEEEE. The CDR3 bases are TGTGCCAGCAGCTTCTTGTCCGGGACAGGGGGTTCAGAGACCCAGTACTTC. It translates to CASSFLSGTGGSETQYF. Full variable domain (rest looked up from reference TRBV5-6 and TRBJ2-5): DAGVTQSPTHLIKTRGQQVTLRCSPKSGHDTVSWYQQALGQGPQFIFQYYEEEERQRGNFPDRFSGHQFPNYSSELNVNALLLGDSALYLCASSFLSGTGGSETQYFGPGTRLLVL.